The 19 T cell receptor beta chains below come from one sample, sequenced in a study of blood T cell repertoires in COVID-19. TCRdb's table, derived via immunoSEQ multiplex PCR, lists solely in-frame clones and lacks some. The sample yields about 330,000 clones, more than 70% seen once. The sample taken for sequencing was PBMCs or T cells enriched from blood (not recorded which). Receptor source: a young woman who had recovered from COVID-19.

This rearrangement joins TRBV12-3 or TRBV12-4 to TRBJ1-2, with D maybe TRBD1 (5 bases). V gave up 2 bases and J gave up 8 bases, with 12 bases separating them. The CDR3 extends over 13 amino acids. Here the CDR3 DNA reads TGTGCCAGCAGTTTAAAAATTACAGGAGGCTACACCTTC. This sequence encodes CASSLKITGGYTF.

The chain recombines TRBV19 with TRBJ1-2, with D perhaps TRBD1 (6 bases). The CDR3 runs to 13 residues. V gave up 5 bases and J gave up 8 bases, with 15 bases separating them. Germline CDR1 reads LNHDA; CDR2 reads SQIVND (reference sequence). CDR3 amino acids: CASSPTQGRGYTF. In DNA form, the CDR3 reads TGTGCCAGTAGTCCAACACAGGGCCGCGGCTACACCTTC.

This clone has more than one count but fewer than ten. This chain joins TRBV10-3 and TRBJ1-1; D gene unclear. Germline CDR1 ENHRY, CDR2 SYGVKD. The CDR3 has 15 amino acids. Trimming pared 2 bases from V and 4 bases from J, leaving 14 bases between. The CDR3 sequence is CAISEVAARGTEAFF. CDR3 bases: TGTGCCATCAGTGAGGTAGCGGCTCGAGGCACTGAAGCTTTCTTT.

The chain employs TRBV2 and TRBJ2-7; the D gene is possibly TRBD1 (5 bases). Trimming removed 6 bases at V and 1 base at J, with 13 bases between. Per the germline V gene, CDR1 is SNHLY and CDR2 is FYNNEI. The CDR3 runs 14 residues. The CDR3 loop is CASRETVLSYEQYF. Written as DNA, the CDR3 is TGTGCCAGCAGGGAGACAGTCCTATCCTACGAGCAGTACTTC.

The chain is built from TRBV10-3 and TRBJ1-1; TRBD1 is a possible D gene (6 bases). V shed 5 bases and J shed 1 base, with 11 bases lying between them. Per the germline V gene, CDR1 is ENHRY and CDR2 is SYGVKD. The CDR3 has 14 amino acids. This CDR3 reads CAISFQGGNTEAFF. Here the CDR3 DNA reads TGTGCCATCAGTTTCCAAGGGGGGAACACTGAAGCTTTCTTT.

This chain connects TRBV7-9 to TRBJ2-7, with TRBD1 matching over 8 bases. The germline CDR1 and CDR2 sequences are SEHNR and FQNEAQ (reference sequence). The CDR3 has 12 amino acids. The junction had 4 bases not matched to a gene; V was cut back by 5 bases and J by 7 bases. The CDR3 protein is CASSIRQGEQYF. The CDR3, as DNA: TGTGCCAGCAGCATTCGACAGGGGGAGCAGTACTTC.

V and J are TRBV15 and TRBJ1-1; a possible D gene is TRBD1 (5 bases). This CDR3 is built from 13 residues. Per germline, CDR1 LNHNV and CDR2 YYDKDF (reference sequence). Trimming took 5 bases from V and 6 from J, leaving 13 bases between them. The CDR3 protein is CATSPGTGAEAFF. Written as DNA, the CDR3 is TGTGCCACCAGCCCGGGGACTGGAGCTGAAGCTTTCTTT.

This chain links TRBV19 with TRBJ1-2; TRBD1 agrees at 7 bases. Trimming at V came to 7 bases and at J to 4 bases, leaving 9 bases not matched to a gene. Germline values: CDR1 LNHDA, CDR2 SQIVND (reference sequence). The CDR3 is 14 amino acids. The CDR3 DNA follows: TGTGCCAGTACCTTGACAGGGTCGGGCTATGGCTACACCTTC. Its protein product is CASTLTGSGYGYTF. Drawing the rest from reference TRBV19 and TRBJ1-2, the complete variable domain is DGGITQSPKYLFRKEGQNVTLSCEQNLNHDAMYWYRQDPGQGLRLIYYSQIVNDFQKGDIAEGYSVSREKKESFPLTVTSAQKNPTAFYLCASTLTGSGYGYTFGSGTRLTVV.

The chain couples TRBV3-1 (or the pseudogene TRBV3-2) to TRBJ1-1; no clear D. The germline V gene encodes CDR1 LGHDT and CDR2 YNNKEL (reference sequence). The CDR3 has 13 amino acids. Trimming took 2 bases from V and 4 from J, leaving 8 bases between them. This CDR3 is CASSQIAGTEAFF. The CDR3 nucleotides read TGTGCCAGCAGCCAAATAGCGGGCACTGAAGCTTTCTTT.

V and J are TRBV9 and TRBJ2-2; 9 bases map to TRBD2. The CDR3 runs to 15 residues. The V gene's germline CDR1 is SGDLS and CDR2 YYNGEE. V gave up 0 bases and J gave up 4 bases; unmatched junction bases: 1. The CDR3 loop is CASSVEAGGTGELFF. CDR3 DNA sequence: TGTGCCAGCAGCGTAGAAGCGGGGGGCACCGGGGAGCTGTTTTTT.

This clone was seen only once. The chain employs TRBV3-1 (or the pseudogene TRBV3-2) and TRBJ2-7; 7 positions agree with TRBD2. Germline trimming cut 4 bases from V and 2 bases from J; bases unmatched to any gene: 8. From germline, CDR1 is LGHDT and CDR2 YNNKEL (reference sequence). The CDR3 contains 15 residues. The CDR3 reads CASSPRGRATYEQYF. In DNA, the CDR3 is TGTGCCAGCAGCCCGCGGGGGAGAGCAACCTACGAGCAGTACTTC.

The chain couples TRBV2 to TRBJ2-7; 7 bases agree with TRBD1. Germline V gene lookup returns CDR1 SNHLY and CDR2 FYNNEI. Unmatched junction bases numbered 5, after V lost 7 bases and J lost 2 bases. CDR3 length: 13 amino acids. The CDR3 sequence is CASKQGETYEQYF. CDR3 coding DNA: TGTGCCAGCAAGCAGGGGGAGACCTACGAGCAGTACTTC.

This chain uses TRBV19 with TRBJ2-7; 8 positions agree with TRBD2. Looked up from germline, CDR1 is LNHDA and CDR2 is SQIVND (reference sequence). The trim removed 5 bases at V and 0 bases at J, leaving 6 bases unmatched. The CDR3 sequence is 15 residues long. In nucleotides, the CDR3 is TGTGCCAGTAGTGTTAGCGGGGAAAGCTCCTACGAGCAGTACTTC. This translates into CASSVSGESSYEQYF.

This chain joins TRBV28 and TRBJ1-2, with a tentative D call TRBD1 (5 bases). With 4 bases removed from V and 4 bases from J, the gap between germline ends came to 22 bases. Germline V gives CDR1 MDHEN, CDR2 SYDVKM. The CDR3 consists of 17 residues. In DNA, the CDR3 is TGTGCCAGCAGTTCCGCCTGGCAGGGCCCCAGGAGCTATGGCTACACCTTC. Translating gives CASSSAWQGPRSYGYTF.

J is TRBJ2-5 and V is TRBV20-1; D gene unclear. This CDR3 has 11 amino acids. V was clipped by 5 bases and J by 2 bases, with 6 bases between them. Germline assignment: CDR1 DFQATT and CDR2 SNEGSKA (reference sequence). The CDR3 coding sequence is TGCAGTGCTCAACTTCAAGAGACCCAGTACTTC. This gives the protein CSAQLQETQYF.

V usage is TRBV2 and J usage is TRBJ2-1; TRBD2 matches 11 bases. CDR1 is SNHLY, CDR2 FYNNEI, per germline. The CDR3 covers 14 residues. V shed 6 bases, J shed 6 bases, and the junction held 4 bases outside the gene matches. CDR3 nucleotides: TGTGCCAGCAGCCAGACTAGCGGGGTCAATGAGCAGTTCTTC. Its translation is CASSQTSGVNEQFF. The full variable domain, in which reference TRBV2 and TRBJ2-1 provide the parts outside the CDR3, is EPEVTQTPSHQVTQMGQEVILRCVPISNHLYFYWYRQILGQKVEFLVSFYNNEISEKSEIFDDQFSVERPDGSNFTLKIRSTKLEDSAMYFCASSQTSGVNEQFFGPGTRLTVL.

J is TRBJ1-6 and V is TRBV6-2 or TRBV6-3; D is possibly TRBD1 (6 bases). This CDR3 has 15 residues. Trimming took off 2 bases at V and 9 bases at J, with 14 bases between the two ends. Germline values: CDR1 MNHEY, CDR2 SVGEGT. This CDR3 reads CASSYARDNGSPLHF. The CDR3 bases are TGTGCCAGCAGTTACGCCAGGGACAACGGTTCACCCCTCCACTTT.

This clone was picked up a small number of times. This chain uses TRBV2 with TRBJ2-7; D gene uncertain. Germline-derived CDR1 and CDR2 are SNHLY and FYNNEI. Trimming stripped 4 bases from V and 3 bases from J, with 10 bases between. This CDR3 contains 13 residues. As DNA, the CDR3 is TGTGCCAGCAGTGTACTACAAAACTACGAGCAGTACTTC. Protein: CASSVLQNYEQYF.

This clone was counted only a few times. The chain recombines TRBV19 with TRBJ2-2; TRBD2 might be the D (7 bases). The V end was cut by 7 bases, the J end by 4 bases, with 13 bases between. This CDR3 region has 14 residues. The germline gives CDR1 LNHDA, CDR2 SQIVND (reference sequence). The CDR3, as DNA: TGTGCCAGTAAAGGCGGGGGCTCCACCGGGGAGCTGTTTTTT. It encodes CASKGGGSTGELFF. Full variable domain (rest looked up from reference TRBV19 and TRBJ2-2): DGGITQSPKYLFRKEGQNVTLSCEQNLNHDAMYWYRQDPGQGLRLIYYSQIVNDFQKGDIAEGYSVSREKKESFPLTVTSAQKNPTAFYLCASKGGGSTGELFFGEGSRLTVL.